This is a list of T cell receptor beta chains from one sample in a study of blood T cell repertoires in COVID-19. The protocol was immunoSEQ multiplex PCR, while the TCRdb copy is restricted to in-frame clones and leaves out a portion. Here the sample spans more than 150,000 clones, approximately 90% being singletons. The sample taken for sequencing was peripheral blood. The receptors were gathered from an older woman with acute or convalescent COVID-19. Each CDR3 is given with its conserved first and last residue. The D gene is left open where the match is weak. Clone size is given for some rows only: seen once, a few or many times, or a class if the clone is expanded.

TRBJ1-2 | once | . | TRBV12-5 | TGTGCTAGTGGTTTGGACCACGGCTATGGCTACACCTTC | CASGLDHGYGYTF
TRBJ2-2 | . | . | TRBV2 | TGTGCCAGCACCGGGACACGGTTTAGCAGGGCGAACACCGGGGAGCTGTTTTTT | CASTGTRFSRANTGELFF
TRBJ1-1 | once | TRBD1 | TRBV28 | TGTGCCAGCAGCCCAGGGGGCGCCCGACCTGAAGCTTTCTTT | CASSPGGARPEAFF
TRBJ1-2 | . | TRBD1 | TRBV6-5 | TGTGCCAGCAGTTACGTCACAGGGGGCTATGGCTACACCTTC | CASSYVTGGYGYTF
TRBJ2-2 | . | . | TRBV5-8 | TGTGCCAGCAGCTTGCGGGCCGGGGCGGGGACCGGGGAGCTGTTTTTT | CASSLRAGAGTGELFF
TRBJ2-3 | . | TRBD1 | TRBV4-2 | TGTGCCAGCAGCCAAGAATTCGGACAGGGAGGCACAGATACGCAGTATTTT | CASSQEFGQGGTDTQYF
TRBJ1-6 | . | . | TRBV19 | TGTGCCAGTAGTCCCTGGACACTGGGCGCCTATAATCCACCCCTCCACTTT | CASSPWTLGAYNPPLHF
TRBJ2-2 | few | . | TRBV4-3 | TGCGCCAGCAGCCAAGAAAGGGGCTCTCCCGGGGAGCTGTTTTTT | CASSQERGSPGELFF
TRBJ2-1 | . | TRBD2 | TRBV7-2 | TGTGCCAGCAGCCCTTTTCTAGCGGGGAGGAGTGGGAATGAGCAGTTCTTC | CASSPFLAGRSGNEQFF
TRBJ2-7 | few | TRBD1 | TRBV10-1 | TGCGCCAGCAGCGCCGGGACAGCCGACTCCTACGAGCAGTACTTC | CASSAGTADSYEQYF
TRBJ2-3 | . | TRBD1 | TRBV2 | TGTGCCAGCAGTGCTACTAACAGGGGGCACACAGATACGCAGTATTTT | CASSATNRGHTDTQYF
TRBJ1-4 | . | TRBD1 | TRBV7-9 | TGTGCCAGCAGCTCCCGGACAGGTCCGAATGAAAAACTGTTTTTT | CASSSRTGPNEKLFF
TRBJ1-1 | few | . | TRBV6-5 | TGTGCCAGCACCCCAGGGAGGGGCACTGAAGCTTTCTTT | CASTPGRGTEAFF
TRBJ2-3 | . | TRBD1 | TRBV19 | TGTGCCAGTAGTGGTGGGGCCAATGAGGGGGCAGGAGATACGCAGTATTTT | CASSGGANEGAGDTQYF
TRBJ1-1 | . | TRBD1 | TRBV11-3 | TGTGCCAGCAGCTTAACCCGGGACAGCGGAGCTTTCTTT | CASSLTRDSGAFF
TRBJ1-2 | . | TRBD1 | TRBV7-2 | TGTGCCAGCAGCAAATATCGACAGGGGGATGGCTACACCTTC | CASSKYRQGDGYTF
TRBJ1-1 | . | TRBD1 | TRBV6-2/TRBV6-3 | TGTGCCAGCAGTTACCGAACAGGGGCACGGAACACTGAAGCTTTCTTT | CASSYRTGARNTEAFF
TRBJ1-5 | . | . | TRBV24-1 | TGTGCCGCGACAAATGCGCTCCTTCAGTATAGCAATCAGCCCCAGCATTTT | CAATNALLQYSNQPQHF
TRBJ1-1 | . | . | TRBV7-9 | TGTGCCAGCAGCTCCGCGAGTTGGGAGCTAGAAAACACTGAAGCTTTCTTT | CASSSASWELENTEAFF
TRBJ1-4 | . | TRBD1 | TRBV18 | TGTGCCAGCTCACCGACCCAACTGGGACAGCCAAATGAAAAACTGTTTTTT | CASSPTQLGQPNEKLFF
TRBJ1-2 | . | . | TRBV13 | TGTGCCAGCAGCTCGAAAAATCGGGAGAACTATGGCTACACCTTC | CASSSKNRENYGYTF
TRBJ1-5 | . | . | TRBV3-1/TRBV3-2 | TGTGCCAGCAGCCAAGACAGGGTGGGTCAGCCCCAGCATTTT | CASSQDRVGQPQHF